This TCR beta chain stems from a study of blood T cell repertoires in COVID-19. Overall study context: Samples taken during acute and convalescent COVID-19 were collected in the United States, Italy and Spain. From T cells, B-cell-depleted T cells, or PBMCs came the material, which was cDNA or gDNA.

Germline V gives CDR1 SGHTA, CDR2 FQGNSA. The V end lost 2 bases, the J end lost 1 base, and 14 bases lay between the germline ends. This CDR3 has 16 amino acids. In the authors' workflow: Amplification of reference gene primers provided the estimated nucleated cell counts. Here immunoSEQ multiplex PCR was the method, and the copy in TCRdb shows in-frame clones only, minus some. Clone size and V and J calls were adopted from that table, with D and trimming inferred from the DNA. The sample consists of over 150,000 clones, more than 70% of them appearing once. This clone showed up just once. The chain joins TRBV7-2 to TRBJ2-5; perhaps TRBD1 as D (6 bases). The TCR was taken from a man between 45 and 60 years old who had recovered from COVID-19. What was sequenced was peripheral blood. As DNA, the CDR3 is TGTGCCAGCAGCTTACGGACAGCTACTAGCCAAGAGACCCAGTACTTC. Amino acids: CASSLRTATSQETQYF. Full variable domain (missing parts from reference TRBV7-2 and TRBJ2-5): GAGVSQSPSNKVTEKGKDVELRCDPISGHTALYWYRQSLGQGLEFLIYFQGNSAPDKSGLPSDRFSAERTGGSVSTLTIQRTQQEDSAVYLCASSLRTATSQETQYFGPGTRLLVL.